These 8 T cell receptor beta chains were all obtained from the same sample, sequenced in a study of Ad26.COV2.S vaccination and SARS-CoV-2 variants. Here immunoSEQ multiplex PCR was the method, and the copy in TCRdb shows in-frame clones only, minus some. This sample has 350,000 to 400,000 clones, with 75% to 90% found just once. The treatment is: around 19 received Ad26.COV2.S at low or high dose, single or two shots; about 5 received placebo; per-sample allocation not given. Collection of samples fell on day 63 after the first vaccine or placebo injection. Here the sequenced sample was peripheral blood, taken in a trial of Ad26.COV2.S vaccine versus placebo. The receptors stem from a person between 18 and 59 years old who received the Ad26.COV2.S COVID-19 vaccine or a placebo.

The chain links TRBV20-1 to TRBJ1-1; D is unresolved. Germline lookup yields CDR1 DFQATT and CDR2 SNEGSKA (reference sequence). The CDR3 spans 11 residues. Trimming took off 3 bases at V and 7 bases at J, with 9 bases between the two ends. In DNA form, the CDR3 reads TGCAGTGCTAGTAACGCGGATGAAGCTTTCTTT. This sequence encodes CSASNADEAFF.

The CDR3 is CASSGRVTGELFF. The CDR3 bases are TGTGCCAGCTCAGGGAGAGTTACCGGGGAGCTGTTTTTT. The chain links TRBV28 to TRBJ2-2; either TRBD1 or TRBD2 may fit D (5 bases each). V lost 8 bases and J 5 bases, leaving 12 bases between the germline ends. The germline V gene encodes CDR1 MDHEN and CDR2 SYDVKM. The CDR3 loop spans 13 amino acids.

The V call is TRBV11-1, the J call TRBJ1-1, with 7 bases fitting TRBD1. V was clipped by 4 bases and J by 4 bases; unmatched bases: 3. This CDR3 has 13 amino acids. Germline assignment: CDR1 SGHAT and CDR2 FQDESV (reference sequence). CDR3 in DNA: TGTGCCAGCAGCTCAGACAGGGTCACTGAAGCTTTCTTT. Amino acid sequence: CASSSDRVTEAFF.

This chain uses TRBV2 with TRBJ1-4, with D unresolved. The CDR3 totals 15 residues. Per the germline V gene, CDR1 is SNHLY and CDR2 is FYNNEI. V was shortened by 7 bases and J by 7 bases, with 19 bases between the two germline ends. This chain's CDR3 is CASKLSHEPTEKLFF. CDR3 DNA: TGTGCCAGCAAGTTAAGTCATGAACCAACTGAAAAACTGTTTTTT.

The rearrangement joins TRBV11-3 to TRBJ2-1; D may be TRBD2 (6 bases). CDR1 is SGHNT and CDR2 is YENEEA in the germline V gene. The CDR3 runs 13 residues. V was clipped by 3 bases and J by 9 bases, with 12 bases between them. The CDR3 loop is CASSFSVGGEQFF. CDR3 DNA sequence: TGTGCCAGCAGCTTTTCAGTGGGGGGTGAGCAGTTCTTC.

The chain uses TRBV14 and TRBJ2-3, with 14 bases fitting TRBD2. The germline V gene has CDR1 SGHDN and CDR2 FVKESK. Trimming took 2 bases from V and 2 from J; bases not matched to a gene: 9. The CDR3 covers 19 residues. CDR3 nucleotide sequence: TGTGCCAGCAGCCAAAGCCGACTAGCGGGAGGGCCGAACACAGATACGCAGTATTTT. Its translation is CASSQSRLAGGPNTDTQYF.

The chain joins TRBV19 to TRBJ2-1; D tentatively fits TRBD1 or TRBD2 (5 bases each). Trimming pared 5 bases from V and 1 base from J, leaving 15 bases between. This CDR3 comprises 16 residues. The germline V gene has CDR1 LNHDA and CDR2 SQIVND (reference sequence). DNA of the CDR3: TGTGCCAGTAGTGTATCAGGGAGAGGTTCCTACAATGAGCAGTTCTTC. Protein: CASSVSGRGSYNEQFF.

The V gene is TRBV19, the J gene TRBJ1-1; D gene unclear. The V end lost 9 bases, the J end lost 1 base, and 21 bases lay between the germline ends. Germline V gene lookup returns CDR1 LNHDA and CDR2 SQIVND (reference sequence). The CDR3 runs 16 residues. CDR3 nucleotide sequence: TGTGCCAGCCGCCTTTCTCACTTTTGGCCGAACACTGAAGCTTTCTTT. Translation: CASRLSHFWPNTEAFF.